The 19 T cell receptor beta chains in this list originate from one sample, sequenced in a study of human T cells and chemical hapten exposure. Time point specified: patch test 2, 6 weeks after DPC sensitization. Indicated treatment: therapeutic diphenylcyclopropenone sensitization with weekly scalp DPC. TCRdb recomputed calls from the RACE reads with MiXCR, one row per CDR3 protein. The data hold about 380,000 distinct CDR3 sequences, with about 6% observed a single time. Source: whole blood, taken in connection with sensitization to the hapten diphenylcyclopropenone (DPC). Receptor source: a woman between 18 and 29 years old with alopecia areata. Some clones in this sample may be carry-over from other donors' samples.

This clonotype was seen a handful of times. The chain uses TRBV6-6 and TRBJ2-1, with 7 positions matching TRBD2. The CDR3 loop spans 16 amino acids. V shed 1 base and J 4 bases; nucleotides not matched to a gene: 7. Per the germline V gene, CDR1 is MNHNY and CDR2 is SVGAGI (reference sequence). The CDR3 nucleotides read TGTGCCAGCAGTTACTATGGACGGGGAGGGTACAATGAGCAGTTCTTC. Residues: CASSYYGRGGYNEQFF.

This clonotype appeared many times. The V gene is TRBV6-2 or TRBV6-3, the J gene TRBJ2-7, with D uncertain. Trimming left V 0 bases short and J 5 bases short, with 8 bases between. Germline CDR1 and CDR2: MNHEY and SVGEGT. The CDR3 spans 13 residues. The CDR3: CASSYSLWDEQYF. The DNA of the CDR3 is TGTGCCAGCAGTTACTCACTTTGGGACGAGCAGTACTTC.

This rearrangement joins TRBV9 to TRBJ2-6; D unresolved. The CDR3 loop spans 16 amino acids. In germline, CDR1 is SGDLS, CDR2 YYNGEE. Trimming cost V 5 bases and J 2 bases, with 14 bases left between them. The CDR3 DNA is TGTGCCAGCAGTTTGGAGTGGAAGCCTGGGGCCAACGTCCTGACTTTC. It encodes CASSLEWKPGANVLTF.

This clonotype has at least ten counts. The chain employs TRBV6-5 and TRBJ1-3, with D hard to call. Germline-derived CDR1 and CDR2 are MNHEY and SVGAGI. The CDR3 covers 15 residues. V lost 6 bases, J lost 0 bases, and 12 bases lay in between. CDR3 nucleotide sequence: TGTGCCAGCAGCCGGACTTCGAGCTCTGGAAACACCATATATTTT. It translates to CASSRTSSSGNTIYF.

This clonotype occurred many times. This chain's CDR3 is CASSPGQGYEQFF. In nucleotides, the CDR3 is TGTGCCAGCAGCCCAGGACAGGGATACGAGCAGTTCTTC. V gene TRBV7-3 combines with J gene TRBJ2-1; 8 bases align to TRBD1. Unmatched junction bases numbered 7, after V lost 5 bases and J lost 10 bases. Looked up from germline, CDR1 is SGHTA and CDR2 is FQGTGA. This CDR3 is built from 13 residues. The full variable domain, with the rest looked up from reference TRBV7-3 and TRBJ2-1, is GAGVSQTPSNKVTEKGKYVELRCDPISGHTALYWYRQSLGQGPEFLIYFQGTGAADDSGLPNDRFFAVRPEGSVSTLKIQRTERGDSAVYLCASSPGQGYEQFFGPGTRLTVL.

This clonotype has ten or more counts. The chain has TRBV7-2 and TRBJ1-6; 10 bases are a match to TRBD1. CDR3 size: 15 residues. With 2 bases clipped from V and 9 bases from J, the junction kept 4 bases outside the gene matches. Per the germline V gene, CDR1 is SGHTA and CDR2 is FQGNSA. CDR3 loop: CASSLRRDRGSPLHF. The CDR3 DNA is TGTGCCAGCAGCTTACGGCGGGACAGGGGTTCACCCCTCCACTTT. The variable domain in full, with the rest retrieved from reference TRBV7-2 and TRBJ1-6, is GAGVSQSPSNKVTEKGKDVELRCDPISGHTALYWYRQSLGQGLEFLIYFQGNSAPDKSGLPSDRFSAERTGGSVSTLTIQRTQQEDSAVYLCASSLRRDRGSPLHFGNGTRLTVT.

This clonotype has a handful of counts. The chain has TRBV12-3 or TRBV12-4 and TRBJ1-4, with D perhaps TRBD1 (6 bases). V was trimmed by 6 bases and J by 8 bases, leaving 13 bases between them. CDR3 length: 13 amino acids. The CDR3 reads CASRQGEVEKLFF. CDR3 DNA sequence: TGTGCCAGCAGACAGGGCGAAGTCGAAAAACTGTTTTTT.

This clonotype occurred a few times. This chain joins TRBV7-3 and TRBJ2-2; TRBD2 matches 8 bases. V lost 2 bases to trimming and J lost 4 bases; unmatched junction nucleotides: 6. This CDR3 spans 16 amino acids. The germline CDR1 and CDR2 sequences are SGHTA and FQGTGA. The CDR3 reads CASSLYRGGSTGELFF. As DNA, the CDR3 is TGTGCCAGCAGCTTATACCGGGGGGGCAGCACCGGGGAGCTGTTTTTT. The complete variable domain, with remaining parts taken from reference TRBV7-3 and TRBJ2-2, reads GAGVSQTPSNKVTEKGKYVELRCDPISGHTALYWYRQSLGQGPEFLIYFQGTGAADDSGLPNDRFFAVRPEGSVSTLKIQRTERGDSAVYLCASSLYRGGSTGELFFGEGSRLTVL.

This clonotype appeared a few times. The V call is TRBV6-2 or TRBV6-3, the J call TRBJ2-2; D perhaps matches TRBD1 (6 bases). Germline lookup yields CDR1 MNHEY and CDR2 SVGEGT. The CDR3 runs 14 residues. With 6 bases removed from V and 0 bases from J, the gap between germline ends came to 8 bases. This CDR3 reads CASRQGSNTGELFF. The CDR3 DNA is TGTGCCAGCAGGCAGGGGTCGAACACCGGGGAGCTGTTTTTT.

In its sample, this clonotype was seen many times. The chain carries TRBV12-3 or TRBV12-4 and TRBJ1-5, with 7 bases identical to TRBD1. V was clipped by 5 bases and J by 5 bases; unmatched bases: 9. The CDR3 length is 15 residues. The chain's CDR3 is CASSLGGTAHQPQHF. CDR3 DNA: TGTGCCAGCAGTCTAGGGGGGACAGCGCATCAGCCCCAGCATTTT.

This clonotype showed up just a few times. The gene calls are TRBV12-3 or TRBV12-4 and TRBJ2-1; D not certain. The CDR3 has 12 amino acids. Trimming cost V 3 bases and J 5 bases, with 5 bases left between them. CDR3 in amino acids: CASSFWDNEQFF. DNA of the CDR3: TGTGCCAGCAGTTTTTGGGACAATGAGCAGTTCTTC.

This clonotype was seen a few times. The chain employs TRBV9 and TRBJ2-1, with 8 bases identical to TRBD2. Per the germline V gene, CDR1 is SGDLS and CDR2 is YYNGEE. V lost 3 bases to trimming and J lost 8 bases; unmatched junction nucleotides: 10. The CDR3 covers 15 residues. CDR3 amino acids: CASSALVGGADEQFF. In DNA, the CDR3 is TGTGCCAGCAGCGCACTCGTCGGGGGGGCCGATGAGCAGTTCTTC. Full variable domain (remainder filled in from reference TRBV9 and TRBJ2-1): DSGVTQTPKHLITATGQRVTLRCSPRSGDLSVYWYQQSLDQGLQFLIQYYNGEERAKGNILERFSAQQFPDLHSELNLSSLELGDSALYFCASSALVGGADEQFFGPGTRLTVL.

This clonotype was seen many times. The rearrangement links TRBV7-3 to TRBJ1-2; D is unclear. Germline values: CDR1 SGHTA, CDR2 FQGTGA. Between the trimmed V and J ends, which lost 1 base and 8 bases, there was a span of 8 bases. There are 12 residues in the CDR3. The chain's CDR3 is CASSLRGEGYTF. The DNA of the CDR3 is TGTGCCAGCAGCTTAAGGGGAGAGGGCTACACCTTC.

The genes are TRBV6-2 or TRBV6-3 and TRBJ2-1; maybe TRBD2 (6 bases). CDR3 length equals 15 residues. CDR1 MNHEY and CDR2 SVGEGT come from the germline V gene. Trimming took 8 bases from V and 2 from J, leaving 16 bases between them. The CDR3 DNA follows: TGTGCCAGCGTATTGCCGGGACTCCCCTACAATGAGCAGTTCTTC. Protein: CASVLPGLPYNEQFF.

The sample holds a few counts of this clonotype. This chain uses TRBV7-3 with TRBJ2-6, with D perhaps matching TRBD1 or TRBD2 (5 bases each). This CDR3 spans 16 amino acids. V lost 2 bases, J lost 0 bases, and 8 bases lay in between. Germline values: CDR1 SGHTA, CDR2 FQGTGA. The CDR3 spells CASSLGGRSGANVLTF. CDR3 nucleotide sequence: TGTGCCAGCAGCTTAGGGGGACGCTCTGGGGCCAACGTCCTGACTTTC.

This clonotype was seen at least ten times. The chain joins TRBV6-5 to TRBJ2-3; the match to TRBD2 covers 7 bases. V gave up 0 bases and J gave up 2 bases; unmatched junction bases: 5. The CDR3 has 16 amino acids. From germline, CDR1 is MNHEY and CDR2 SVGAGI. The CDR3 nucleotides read TGTGCCAGCAGTTACTCTCCCCGGGGGGTCACAGATACGCAGTATTTT. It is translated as CASSYSPRGVTDTQYF.

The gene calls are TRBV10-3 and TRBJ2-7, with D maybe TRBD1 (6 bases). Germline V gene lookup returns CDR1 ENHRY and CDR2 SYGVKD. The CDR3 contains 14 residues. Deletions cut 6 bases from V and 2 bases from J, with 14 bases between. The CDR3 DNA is TGTGCCATCAGCCCCTCTACAGGGCCCTACGAGCAGTACTTC. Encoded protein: CAISPSTGPYEQYF.

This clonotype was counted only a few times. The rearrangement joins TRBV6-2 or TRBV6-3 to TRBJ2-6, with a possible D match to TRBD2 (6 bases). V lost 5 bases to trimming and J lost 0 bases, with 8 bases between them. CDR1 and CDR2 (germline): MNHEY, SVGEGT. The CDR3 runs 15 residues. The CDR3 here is CASSGGTSGANVLTF. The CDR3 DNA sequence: TGTGCCAGCAGTGGAGGGACCTCTGGGGCCAACGTCCTGACTTTC.

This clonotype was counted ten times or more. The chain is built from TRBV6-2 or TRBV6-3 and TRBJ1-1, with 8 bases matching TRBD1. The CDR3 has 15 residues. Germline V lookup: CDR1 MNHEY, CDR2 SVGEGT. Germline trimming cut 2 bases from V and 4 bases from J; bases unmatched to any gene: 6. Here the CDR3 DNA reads TGTGCCAGCAGTTACGGTACAGGGGGGACCACTGAAGCTTTCTTT. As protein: CASSYGTGGTTEAFF.